This record looks at one T cell receptor (beta chain) sequence and its context. Antigen unknown. TCRdb's copy holds only in-frame clones and misses some; the assay was immunoSEQ multiplex PCR. The sample lists 45,000 to 65,000 clones, approximately 82% occurring once. The data belong to a study of OX40 agonist ivuxolimab in advanced cancers. For the study at large: Six ivuxolimab dose levels, 0.01 to 10 mg/kg, were given intravenously every 2 weeks. Earlier treatment with anti-PD-1, anti-PD-L1 or anti-CTLA-4 was permitted, and under 50% had received some.

The study, taken as a whole, reports: The CD4+ and CD8+ T cells in the blood had expanded clonally by week 6 at 0.1 to 3.0 mg/kg.

The ends were cut back, 6 bases at V and 4 bases at J, with 18 bases in the middle. The CDR3 totals 15 residues. Per the germline V gene, CDR1 is SEHNR and CDR2 is FQNEAQ (reference sequence). The TCR was taken from an adult with an advanced solid tumor such as melanoma, head and neck, liver or kidney cancer. The sequences come from CD4+ or CD8+ T cells sorted from blood, collected in a trial of the OX40 agonist ivuxolimab. The chain carries TRBV7-9 and TRBJ1-1; no reliable D call. The CDR3 is CASSPGSLRSTEAFF. CDR3 sequence (DNA): TGTGCCAGCAGTCCCGGTTCCCTTAGGAGCACTGAAGCTTTCTTT.